This T cell receptor beta chain was observed in a study of cytomegalovirus exposure and HLA in healthy donors. Primers included in the PCR were 60 Vbeta and 13 Jbeta primers. TCRdb keeps only in-frame clones here, not all; method: immunoSEQ multiplex PCR. Among around 130,000 clones listed, around 57% were seen once. The V end was cut by 3 bases, the J end by 11 bases, with 14 bases between. The germline V gene encodes CDR1 MNHNS and CDR2 SASEGT. This CDR3 spans 13 amino acids. This clone was seen only a few times. The TCR comes from a male donor in good health and CMV-seronegative. Sequences were obtained from PBMCs. The chain has TRBV6-1 and TRBJ1-5; D might be TRBD1 (6 bases). The CDR3 DNA follows: TGTGCCAGCAGTGAGACAGGTCAGGGAGCCCAGCATTTT. It encodes CASSETGQGAQHF.